This record concerns one T cell receptor beta chain sequence. The sample originates from a study of blood T cell repertoires in COVID-19. Study at large: Nucleic acid was either cDNA or gDNA, and it came from T cells, B-cell-depleted T cells, or PBMCs.

The CDR3 is 14 residues long. Germline assignment: CDR1 SGHDT and CDR2 YYEEEE. J gave up 0 bases and V 7 bases, and 6 bases lay outside the gene matches. Libraries were prepared by immunoSEQ multiplex PCR; TCRdb keeps only in-frame clonotypes and omits some of them. The repertoire includes about 160,000 clones, more than 80% of them detected once, and roughly 12% sits in the top ten. J is TRBJ2-5 and V is TRBV5-6, with 7 bases lining up with TRBD2. This clonotype originated in a man aged 18-30 years with COVID-19, enrolled during active disease. Sample: peripheral blood. The CDR3 reads CASGDYRYQETQYF. The CDR3 DNA sequence: TGTGCCAGCGGGGACTATAGGTACCAAGAGACCCAGTACTTC.